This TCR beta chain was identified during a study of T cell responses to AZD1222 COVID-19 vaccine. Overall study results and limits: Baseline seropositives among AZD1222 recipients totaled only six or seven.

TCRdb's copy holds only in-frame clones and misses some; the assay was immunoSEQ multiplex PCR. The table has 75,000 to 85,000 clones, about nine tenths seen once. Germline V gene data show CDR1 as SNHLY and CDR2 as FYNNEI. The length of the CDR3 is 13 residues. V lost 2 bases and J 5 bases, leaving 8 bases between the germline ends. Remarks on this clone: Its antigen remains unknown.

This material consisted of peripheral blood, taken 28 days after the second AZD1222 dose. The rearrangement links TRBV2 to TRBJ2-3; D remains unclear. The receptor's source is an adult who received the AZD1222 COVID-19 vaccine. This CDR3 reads CASSESWLDTQYF. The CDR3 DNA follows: TGTGCCAGCAGTGAATCCTGGCTAGATACGCAGTATTTT.